The clone carrying this T cell receptor beta chain was counted a single time. Produced via immunoSEQ multiplex PCR; TCRdb's table is partial and in-frame only. Of approximately 500,000 clones in the sample, about four fifths are singletons; the top ten hold roughly 13%. V was clipped by 1 base and J by 6 bases, with 8 bases between them. Germline assignment: CDR1 SGHNT and CDR2 YYREEE (reference sequence). The CDR3 length is 13 residues. The source of the sample is a study of shared clonotypes between healthy human individuals. The TCR sequence derives from a middle-aged woman in good health. Some clones in this sample may be carry-over from other donors' samples. Sequenced sample: PBMCs. The rearrangement joins TRBV5-4 to TRBJ1-3; TRBD1 is a possible D gene (5 bases). CDR3 sequence reads: CASSLQGENTIYF. The CDR3 region has the DNA TGTGCCAGCAGCTTGCAGGGAGAAAACACCATATATTTT. Complete variable domain (other parts from reference TRBV5-4 and TRBJ1-3): ETGVTQSPTHLIKTRGQQVTLRCSSQSGHNTVSWYQQALGQGPQFIFQYYREEENGRGNFPPRFSGLQFPNYSSELNVNALELDDSALYLCASSLQGENTIYFGEGSWLTVV.